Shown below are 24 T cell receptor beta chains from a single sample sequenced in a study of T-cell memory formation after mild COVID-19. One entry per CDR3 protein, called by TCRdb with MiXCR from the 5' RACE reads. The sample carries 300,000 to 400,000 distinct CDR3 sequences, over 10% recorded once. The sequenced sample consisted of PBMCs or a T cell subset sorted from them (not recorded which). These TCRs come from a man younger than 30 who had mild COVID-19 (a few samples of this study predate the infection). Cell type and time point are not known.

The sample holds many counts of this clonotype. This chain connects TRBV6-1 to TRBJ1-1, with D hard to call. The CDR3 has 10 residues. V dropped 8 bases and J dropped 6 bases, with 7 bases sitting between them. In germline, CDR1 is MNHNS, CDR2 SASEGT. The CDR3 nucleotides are TGTGCCAGCTTCCTGGCTGAAGCTTTCTTT. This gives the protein CASFLAEAFF.

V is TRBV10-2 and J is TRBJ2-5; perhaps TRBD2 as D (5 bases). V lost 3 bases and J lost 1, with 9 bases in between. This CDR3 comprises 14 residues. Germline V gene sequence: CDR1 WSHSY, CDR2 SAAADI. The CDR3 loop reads CASSDGRVQETQYF. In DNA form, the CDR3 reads TGCGCCAGCAGTGACGGGCGGGTCCAAGAGACCCAGTACTTC.

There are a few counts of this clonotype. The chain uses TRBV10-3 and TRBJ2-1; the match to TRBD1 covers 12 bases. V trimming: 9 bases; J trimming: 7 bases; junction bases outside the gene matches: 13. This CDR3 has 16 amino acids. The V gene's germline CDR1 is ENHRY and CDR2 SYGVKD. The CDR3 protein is CAISIRDRGLSNEQFF. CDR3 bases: TGTGCCATAAGTATCCGGGACAGGGGGCTTTCGAATGAGCAGTTCTTC.

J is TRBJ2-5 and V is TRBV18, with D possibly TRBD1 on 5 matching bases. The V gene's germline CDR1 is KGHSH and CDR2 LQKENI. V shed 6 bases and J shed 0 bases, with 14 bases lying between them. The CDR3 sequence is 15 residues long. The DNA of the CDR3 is TGTGCCAGCTCCCCGCCTCCAGGGTACCAAGAGACCCAGTACTTC. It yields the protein CASSPPPGYQETQYF. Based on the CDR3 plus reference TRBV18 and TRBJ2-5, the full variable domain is NAGVMQNPRHLVRRRGQEARLRCSPMKGHSHVYWYRQLPEEGLKFMVYLQKENIIDESGMPKERFSAEFPKEGPSILRIQQVVRGDSAAYFCASSPPPGYQETQYFGPGTRLLVL.

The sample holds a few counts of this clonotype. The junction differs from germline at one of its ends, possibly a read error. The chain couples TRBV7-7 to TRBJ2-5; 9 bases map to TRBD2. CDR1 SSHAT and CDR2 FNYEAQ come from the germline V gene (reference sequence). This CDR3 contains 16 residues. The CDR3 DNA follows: TGTGCTAGCAGCTTAGCGCTCAGCGGGGGGCCTGGGACCCAGTACTTC. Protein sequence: CASSLALSGGPGTQYF. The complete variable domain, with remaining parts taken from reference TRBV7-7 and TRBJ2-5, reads GAGVSQSPRYKVTKRGQDVTLRCDPISSHATLYWYQQALGQGPEFLTYFNYEAQPDKSGLPSDRFSAERPEGSISTLTIQRTEQRDSAMYRCASSLALSGGPGTQYFGPGTRLLVL.

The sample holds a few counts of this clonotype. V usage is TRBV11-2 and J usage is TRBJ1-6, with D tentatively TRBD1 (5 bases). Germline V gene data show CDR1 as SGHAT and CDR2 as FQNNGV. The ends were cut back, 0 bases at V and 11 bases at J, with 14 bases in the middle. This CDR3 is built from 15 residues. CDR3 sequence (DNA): TGTGCCAGCAGCTTAGAGGGTCGGGGCTGGGCACCCCTCCACTTT. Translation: CASSLEGRGWAPLHF.

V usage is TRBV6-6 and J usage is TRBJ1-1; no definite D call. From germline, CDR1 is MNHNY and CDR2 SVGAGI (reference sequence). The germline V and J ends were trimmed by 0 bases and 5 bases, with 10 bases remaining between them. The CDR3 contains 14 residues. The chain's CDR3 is CASSYSWRATEAFF. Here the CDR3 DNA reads TGTGCCAGCAGTTACTCGTGGAGGGCGACTGAAGCTTTCTTT.

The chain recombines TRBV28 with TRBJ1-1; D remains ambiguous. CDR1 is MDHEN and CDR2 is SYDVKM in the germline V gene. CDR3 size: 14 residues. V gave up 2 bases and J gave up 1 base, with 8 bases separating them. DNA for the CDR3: TGTGCCAGCAGTTTACGGGCATGGAACACTGAAGCTTTCTTT. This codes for CASSLRAWNTEAFF.

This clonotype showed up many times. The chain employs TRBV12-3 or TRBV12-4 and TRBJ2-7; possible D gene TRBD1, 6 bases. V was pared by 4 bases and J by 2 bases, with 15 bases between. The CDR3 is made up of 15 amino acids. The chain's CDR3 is CASSSKDRGTYEQYF. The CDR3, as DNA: TGTGCCAGCAGTTCAAAGGACAGAGGAACCTACGAGCAGTACTTC.

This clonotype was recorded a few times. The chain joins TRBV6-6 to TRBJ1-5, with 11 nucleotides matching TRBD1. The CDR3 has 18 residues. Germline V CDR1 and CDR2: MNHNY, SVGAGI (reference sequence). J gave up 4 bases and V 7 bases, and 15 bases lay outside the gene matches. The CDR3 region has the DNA TGTGCCAGCAATGGACAGGGGGCAGGAGGAATCGTTAATCAGCCCCAGCATTTT. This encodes CASNGQGAGGIVNQPQHF.

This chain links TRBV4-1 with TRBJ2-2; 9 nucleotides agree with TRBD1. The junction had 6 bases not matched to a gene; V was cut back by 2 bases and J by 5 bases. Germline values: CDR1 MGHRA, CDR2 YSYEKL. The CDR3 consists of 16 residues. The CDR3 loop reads CASSQLGQGKTGELFF. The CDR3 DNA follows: TGCGCCAGCAGCCAATTGGGACAGGGTAAAACCGGGGAGCTGTTTTTT.

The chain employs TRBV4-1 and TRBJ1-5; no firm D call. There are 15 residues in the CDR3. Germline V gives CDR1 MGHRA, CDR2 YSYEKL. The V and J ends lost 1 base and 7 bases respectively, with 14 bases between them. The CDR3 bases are TGCGCCAGCAGCCAAGGGGGAACGGTACCCCAGCCCCAGCATTTT. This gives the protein CASSQGGTVPQPQHF.

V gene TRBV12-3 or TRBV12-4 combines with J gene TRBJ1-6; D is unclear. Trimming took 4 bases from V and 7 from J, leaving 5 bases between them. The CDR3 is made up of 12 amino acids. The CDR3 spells CASSWENSPLHF. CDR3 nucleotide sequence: TGTGCCAGCAGTTGGGAGAATTCACCCCTCCACTTT.

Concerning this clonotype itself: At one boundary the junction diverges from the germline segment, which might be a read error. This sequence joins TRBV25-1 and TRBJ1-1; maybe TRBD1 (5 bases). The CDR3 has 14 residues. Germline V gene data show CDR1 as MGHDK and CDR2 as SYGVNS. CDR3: CASSGWTTNNEAFF. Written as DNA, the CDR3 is TGTGCCAGCAGTGGGTGGACAACTAACAATGAAGCTTTCTTT.

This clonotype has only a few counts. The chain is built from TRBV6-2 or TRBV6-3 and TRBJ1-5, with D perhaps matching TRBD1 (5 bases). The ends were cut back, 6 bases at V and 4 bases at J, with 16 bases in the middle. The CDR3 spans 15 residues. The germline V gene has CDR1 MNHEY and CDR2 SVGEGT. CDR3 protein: CASSPRDQRNQPQHF. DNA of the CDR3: TGTGCCAGCAGCCCCCGGGACCAACGAAATCAGCCCCAGCATTTT.

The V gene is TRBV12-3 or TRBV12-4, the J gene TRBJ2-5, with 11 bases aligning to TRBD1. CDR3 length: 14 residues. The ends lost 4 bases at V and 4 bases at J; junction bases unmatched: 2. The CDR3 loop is CASSWGTGGETQYF. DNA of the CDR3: TGTGCCAGCAGTTGGGGGACAGGGGGAGAGACCCAGTACTTC.

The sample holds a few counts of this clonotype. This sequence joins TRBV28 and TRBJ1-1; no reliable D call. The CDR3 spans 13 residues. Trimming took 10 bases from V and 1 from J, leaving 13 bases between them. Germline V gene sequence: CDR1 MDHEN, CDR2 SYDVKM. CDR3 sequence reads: CATWALGNTEAFF. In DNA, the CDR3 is TGTGCCACGTGGGCCCTAGGGAACACTGAAGCTTTCTTT.

The CDR3 DNA is TGCAGTGCTATCATGGACAGGGGGCCTTACGATCAGCCCCAGCATTTT. The encoded protein is CSAIMDRGPYDQPQHF. The chain joins TRBV20-1 to TRBJ1-5, with 11 nucleotides matching TRBD1. This CDR3 is built from 16 residues. The germline CDR1 and CDR2 sequences are DFQATT and SNEGSKA (reference sequence). V was pared by 4 bases and J by 5 bases, with 10 bases of the junction left unmatched.

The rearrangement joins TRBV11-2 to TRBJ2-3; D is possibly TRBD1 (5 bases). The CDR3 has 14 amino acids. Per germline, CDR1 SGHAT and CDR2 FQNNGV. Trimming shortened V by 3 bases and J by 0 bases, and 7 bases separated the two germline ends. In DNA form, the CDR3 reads TGTGCCAGCAGCTTTGACAGAAGCACAGATACGCAGTATTTT. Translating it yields CASSFDRSTDTQYF.

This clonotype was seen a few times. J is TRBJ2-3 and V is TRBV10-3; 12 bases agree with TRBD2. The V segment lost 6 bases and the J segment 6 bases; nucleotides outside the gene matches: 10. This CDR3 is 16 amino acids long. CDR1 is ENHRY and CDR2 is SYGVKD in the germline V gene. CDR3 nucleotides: TGTGCCATCAGCGGGGGGACTAGCGGGCGAAGGGATACGCAGTATTTT. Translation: CAISGGTSGRRDTQYF.

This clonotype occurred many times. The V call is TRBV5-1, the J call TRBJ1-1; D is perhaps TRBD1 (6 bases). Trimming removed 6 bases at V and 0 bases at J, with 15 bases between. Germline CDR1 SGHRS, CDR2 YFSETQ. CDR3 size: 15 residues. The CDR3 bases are TGCGCCAGCACTGATCGGCAGGGGATGAACACTGAAGCTTTCTTT. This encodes CASTDRQGMNTEAFF.

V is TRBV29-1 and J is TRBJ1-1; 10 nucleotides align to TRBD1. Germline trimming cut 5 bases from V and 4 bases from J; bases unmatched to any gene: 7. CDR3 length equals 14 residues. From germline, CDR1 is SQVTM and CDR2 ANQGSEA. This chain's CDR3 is CSVSTGQGGTEAFF. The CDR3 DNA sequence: TGCAGCGTTTCAACTGGACAGGGGGGCACTGAAGCTTTCTTT.

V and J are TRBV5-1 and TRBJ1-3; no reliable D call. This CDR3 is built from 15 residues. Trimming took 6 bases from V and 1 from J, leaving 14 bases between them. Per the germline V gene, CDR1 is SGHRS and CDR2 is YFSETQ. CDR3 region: CASTMLGGSGNTIYF. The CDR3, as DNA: TGCGCCAGCACCATGCTTGGTGGATCTGGAAACACCATATATTTT.

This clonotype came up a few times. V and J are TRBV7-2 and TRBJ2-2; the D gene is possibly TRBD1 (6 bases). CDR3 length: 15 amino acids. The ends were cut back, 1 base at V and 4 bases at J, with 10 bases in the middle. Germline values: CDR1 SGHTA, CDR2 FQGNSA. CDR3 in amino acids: CASSLVTGSTGELFF. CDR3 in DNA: TGTGCCAGCAGCTTAGTAACAGGGAGCACCGGGGAGCTGTTTTTT.